Listed below are T cell receptor beta chains from one sample, sequenced in a study of chemoradiotherapy in HPV16-positive cancers. Assay: immunoSEQ multiplex PCR; the TCRdb copy retains only in-frame clones and omits some. The sample contains about 13,000 clones, roughly 88% of which appear only once. Here the sequenced sample was blood, taken from a patient who underwent chemoradiotherapy. These TCRs come from a human donor with HPV-associated anogenital cancer. CDR3s leave out the opening cysteine and the closing phenylalanine or tryptophan. D genes are given only for firm matches. Only some rows state a clone size, as once, few, many or a class for expanded clones.

TRBV5-4	NA	TRBD1	ASSLWPAGTGGARGYT
TRBV7-9	NA	TRBD1	ASSSTGGLETQY
TRBV5-1	NA	NA	ASSLGTRGNEKLF
TRBV5-4	NA	NA	ASSLAGDFVGYT
TRBV6-1	NA	NA	ANRPRGNYGYT
TRBV19	NA	TRBD1	ASSGRDSNSPLH
TRBV7-2	NA	TRBD2	ASSLAGGTFNEQF
TRBV5-5	few	TRBD1	ASRSTGTVQTGELF
TRBV5-6	NA	TRBD2	ASSDHYSGGYTDTQY
TRBV2	few	NA	ASSRAEAF
TRBV30	NA	NA	AWSLGGFYEQY
TRBV18	NA	NA	ASSPQGKVDGYT
TRBV5-1	NA	NA	ASSWRLDSLNTEAF
TRBV18	NA	NA	ASSLGRATEAF
TRBV10-2	NA	NA	ASREGAGAAQETQY
TRBV27	NA	TRBD2	ASSSPGQGLAGYNEQF
TRBV2	NA	TRBD1	ASTAGGTQETQY
TRBV7-8	NA	NA	ASSYGQAETQY
TRBV7-9	NA	TRBD1	ASSLWTGMTEAF
TRBV5-4	NA	NA	ASSPQDLTDTQY
TRBV7-2	NA	NA	ASSLGMNTEAF
TRBV15	NA	TRBD1	ATSRVVQGANEQF
TRBV30	NA	NA	AWSAHGPYGYT
TRBV2	NA	TRBD1	ASTSHTRGQGDEQF
TRBV10-3	NA	NA	AIRRDMNTEAF
TRBV9	NA	NA	ASSVARGTDTQY
TRBV15	NA	NA	ATSSDLGPGNTIY